This T cell receptor (beta chain) appears in the sequencing data of a study of T-cell reconstitution after alpha-beta-depleted transplantation in children (dated by TCRdb to 2016 to 2017). Looking at the study overall: Using TCR repertoire profiling, the study followed T-cell immune reconstitution in a quantitative way in children after TCRalphabeta/CD19-depleted allogeneic hematopoietic cell transplantation.

As for this clonotype: Its antigen remains unidentified. Compared with germline, one end of the junction differs, possibly owing to a read error.

The CDR3 spans 15 residues, from the cysteine through the phenylalanine. Of the read, only the CDR3 DNA is kept; its 45 bases are in frame from base 1. Libraries came from PCR. The sequencer was an Illumina HiSeq 2500. TCR library preparation used molecular barcoding, with unique molecular identifiers applied to normalize quantification of the TCRbeta repertoire. The raw public reads went through TCRdb reprocessing: fastp at Q25, MiXCR clone calling, in-frame beta chains kept. Here each entry gathers all rows of one CDR3 protein and keeps the most common genes and DNA. The sample table contains about 410,000 distinct CDR3 sequences; only one count was recorded for around 20% of them. The ten top clones hold around 4% of the sample.

The sequence came from a human donor who donated a stem cell graft to a child with acute myeloid leukemia. The chain uses TRBV12-3 or TRBV12-4 and TRBJ2-4, with 10 junctional bases fitting TRBD2. The source material was PBMCs from the stem cell graft donor, sampled from the stem cell graft. The sequenced DNA is TGTGCCAGCAGTGTAGCGGGAGGCCTCAAAAACATTCAGTACTTC. Translated, it gives CASSVAGGLKNIQYF.